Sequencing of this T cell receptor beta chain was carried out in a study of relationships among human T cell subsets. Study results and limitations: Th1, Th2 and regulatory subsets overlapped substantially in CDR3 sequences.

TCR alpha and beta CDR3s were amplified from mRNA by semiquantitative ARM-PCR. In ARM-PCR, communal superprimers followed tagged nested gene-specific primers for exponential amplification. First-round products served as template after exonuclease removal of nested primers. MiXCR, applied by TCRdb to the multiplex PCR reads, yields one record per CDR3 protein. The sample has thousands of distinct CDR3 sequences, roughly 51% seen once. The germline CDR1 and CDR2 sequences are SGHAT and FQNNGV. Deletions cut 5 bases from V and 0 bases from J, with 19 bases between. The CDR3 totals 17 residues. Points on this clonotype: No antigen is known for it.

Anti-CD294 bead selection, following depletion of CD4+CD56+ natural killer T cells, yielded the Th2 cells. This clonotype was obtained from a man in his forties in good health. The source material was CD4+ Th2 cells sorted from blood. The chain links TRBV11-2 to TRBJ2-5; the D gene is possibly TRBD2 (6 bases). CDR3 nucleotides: TGTGCCAGCAGCCTACAGACCTGGGACTTGTACCAAGAGACCCAGTACTTC. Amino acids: CASSLQTWDLYQETQYF.